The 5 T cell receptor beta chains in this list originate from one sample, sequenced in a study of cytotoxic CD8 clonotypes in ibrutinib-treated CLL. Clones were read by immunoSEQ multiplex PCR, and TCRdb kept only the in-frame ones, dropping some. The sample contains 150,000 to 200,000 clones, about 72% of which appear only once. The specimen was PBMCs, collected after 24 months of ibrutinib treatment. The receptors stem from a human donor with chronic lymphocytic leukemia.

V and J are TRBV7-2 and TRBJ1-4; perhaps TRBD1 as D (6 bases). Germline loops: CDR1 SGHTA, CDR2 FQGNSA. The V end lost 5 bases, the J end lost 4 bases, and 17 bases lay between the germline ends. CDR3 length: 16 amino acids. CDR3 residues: CASSTYRVRGNEKLFF. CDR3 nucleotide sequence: TGTGCCAGCAGCACCTACAGGGTTCGCGGTAATGAAAAACTGTTTTTT. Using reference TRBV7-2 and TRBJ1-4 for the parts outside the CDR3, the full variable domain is GAGVSQSPSNKVTEKGKDVELRCDPISGHTALYWYRQSLGQGLEFLIYFQGNSAPDKSGLPSDRFSAERTGGSVSTLTIQRTQQEDSAVYLCASSTYRVRGNEKLFFGSGTQLSVL.

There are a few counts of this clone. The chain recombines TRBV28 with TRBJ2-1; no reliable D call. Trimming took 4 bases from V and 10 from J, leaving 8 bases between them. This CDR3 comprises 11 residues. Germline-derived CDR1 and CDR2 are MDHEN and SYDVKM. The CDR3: CASSSPLEQFF. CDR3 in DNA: TGTGCCAGCAGTTCCCCTTTAGAGCAGTTCTTC.

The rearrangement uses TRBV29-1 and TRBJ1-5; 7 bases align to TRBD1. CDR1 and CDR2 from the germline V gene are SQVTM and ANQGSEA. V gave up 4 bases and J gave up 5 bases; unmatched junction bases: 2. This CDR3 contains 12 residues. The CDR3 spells CSVVQGDQPQHF. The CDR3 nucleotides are TGCAGCGTTGTCCAGGGGGATCAGCCCCAGCATTTT.

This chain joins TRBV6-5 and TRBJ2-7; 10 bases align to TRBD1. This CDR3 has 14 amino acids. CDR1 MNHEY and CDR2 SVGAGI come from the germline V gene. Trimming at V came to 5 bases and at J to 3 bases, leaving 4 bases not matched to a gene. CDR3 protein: CASSAGDRGYEQYF. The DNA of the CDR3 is TGTGCCAGCAGTGCAGGGGACAGGGGCTACGAGCAGTACTTC.

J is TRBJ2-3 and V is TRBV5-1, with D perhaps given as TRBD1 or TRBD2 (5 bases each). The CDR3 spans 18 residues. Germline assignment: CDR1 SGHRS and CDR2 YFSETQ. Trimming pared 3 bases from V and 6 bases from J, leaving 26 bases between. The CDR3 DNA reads TGCGCCAGCAGCTGGGCCCCGGGACCGTCCGAAGTTCTGGATACGCAGTATTTT. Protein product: CASSWAPGPSEVLDTQYF.